Sequencing of this TCR beta chain was carried out in a study of T cell clusters in autoimmune cytopenias. The study's findings and limits: The cluster-lack signature was not seen for secondary cytopenia versus chronic lymphocytic leukemia.

A word on this clonotype: Its antigen is as yet unknown.

TRB amplification used approximately 0.25 ug of peripheral blood genomic DNA. One tube held mixed TRB-A and TRB-B primer pools for touch-down PCR. TCRdb reworked the multiplex PCR reads into one entry per CDR3 protein, no DNA. The table lists 2,500 to 3,000 distinct CDR3 sequences. The CDR3 has 15 amino acids. This chain joins TRBV12-3 or TRBV12-4 and TRBJ2-7; TCRdb picks TRBD2, but there is no DNA to check that call. Sequenced input: peripheral blood. The sequence was collected from a human donor with an autoimmune cytopenia or autoimmune hepatitis (not recorded which). CDR3 residues: CASSVVGGNSYEQYF.